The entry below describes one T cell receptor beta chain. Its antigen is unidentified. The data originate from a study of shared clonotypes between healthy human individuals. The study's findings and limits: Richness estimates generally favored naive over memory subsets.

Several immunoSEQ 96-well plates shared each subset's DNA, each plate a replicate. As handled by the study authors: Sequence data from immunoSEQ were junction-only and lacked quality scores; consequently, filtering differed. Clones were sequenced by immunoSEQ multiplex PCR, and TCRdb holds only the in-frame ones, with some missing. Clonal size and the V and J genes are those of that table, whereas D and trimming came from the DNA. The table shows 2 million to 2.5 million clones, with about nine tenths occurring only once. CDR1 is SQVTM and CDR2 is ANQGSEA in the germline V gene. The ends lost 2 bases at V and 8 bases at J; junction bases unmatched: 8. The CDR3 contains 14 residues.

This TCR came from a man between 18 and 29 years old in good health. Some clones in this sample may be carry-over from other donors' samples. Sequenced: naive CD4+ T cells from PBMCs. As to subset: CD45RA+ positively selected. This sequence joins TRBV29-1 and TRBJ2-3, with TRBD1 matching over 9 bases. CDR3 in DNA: TGCAGCGTTGAACGGAGGGGACAGGGAGGTACGCAGTATTTT. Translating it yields CSVERRGQGGTQYF.